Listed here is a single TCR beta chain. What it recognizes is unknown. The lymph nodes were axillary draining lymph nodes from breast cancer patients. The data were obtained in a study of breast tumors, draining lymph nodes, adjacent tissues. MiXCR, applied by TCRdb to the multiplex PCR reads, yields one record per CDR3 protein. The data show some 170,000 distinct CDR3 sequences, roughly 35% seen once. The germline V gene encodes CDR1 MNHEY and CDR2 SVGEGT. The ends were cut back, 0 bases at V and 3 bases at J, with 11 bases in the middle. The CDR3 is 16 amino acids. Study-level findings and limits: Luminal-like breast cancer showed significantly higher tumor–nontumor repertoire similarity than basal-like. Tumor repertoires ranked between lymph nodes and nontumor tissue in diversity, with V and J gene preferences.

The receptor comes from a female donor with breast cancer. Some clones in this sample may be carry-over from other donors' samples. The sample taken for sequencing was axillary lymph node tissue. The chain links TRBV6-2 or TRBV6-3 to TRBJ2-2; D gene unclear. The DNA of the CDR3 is TGTGCCAGCAGTTACTCTACCGGTACCTACACCGGGGAGCTGTTTTTT. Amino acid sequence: CASSYSTGTYTGELFF.